This T cell receptor (beta chain) was obtained from a study of cytomegalovirus exposure and HLA in healthy donors (dated by TCRdb to the late 2010s). About the full investigation: An earlier analysis of under 600 of the donors reported more than 250 Gb of sequence data and roughly 100 million unique TCR beta sequences from 150 million to 200 million T cells. An early release that covered roughly 600 HLA-typed donors contained about 300 gigabases of sequencing data and tens of millions of unique TCR sequences. The genetic ancestry cluster associated with self-reported Caucasian donors included 81% of the roughly 380 genotyped donors. The study was designed to test whether signatures of past pathogen exposure could be identified by cataloging public T cell receptors. The study used immunosequencing to profile the T cell repertoires of 666 subjects and linked those repertoires to cytomegalovirus serostatus. A separate validation cohort of about 110 different subjects was used in addition to the approximately 640-subject first cohort. To predict cytomegalovirus infection status, the study combined high-throughput TCR immunosequencing, statistical association of individual TCRs with disease status, and machine learning. A later analysis re-examined previously published TCR beta repertoires from several hundred donors and added high-resolution HLA genotyping to investigate patterns of TCR occurrence. In the later analysis, no new phenotypic data were used to find candidate immune exposures; instead, reliance was placed on TCR beta sequences and their occurrence across donors. An earlier analysis of several hundred of the donors used high-throughput TCR beta sequencing to judge whether each TCR beta V gene segment behaved as functional or pseudogenic. Donor age, sex, ethnicity and CMV serostatus were collected together with the repertoire data. A later genetic analysis took genome-wide SNP genotypes for about 55% of the 666 donors and used that subset as a discovery cohort. All discovery cohort repertoires had been generated using a single sequencing platform. HLA typing included class I and class II loci at four-digit resolution. Typing coverage differed by locus: A, B, C, DRB1 and DQB1 were typed in roughly 620-640 donors, DQA1 in 500 to 550, DPA1 in around 580, and DPB1 in just under 490. Several DR-DQ haplotypes were handled as single units for association and clustering, since linkage in the cohort was strong. On average, about 240,000 unique TCR beta nucleotide sequences were sequenced per donor among 300 to 500 genotyped donors of the cohort, with around 19% of those sequences being non-productive.

Libraries were made using the immunoSEQ multiplex PCR assay. For the multiplex PCR, a mixture combining 60 forward primers for TCR Vbeta segments and 13 reverse primers for TCR Jbeta segments was used. The CDR3 region of rearranged TCR beta genes was amplified from genomic DNA with a multiplex PCR assay. The Illumina HiSeq System was used to sequence the amplified TCR beta libraries as 87-base-pair reads. The study's own analysis went as follows. A later analysis tallied roughly 78 million unique TCR beta chains across the 666 repertoires, and approximately 9.9 million of those chains were shared by two or more donors. To remove PCR and sequencing errors, raw reads were error-corrected and collapsed into unique sequences using a nearest-neighbor algorithm that merged closely related sequences. Alignment of CDR3 sequences to IMGT reference sequences was used to assign V, D and J gene segments. Each retained sequence needed at least a six-nucleotide match to both a V gene segment and a J gene segment. A rearrangement was called productive if the CDR3 had no stop codons and remained in frame with V and J, and every other rearrangement was called non-productive. CDR3 was defined by IMGT convention, running from the second conserved V-encoded cysteine to the conserved J-encoded phenylalanine. The earlier analysis of some 580 of the donors excluded any sequence lacking an unambiguous match to a single V gene segment. In an earlier analysis of 587 of the donors, a V segment was called functional when productive rearrangements were above 56.7%, and segregating when the standard deviation between donors exceeded 5%. A statistical classification framework was built for diagnosing cytomegalovirus status from the catalog of TCR beta chain sequences. A later analysis assigned V and J genes by comparing TCR nucleotide sequences with IMGT/GENE-DB human TR gene sequences. The TCRdist pipeline was used in a later analysis to assign CDR3 sequences and most-parsimonious VDJ recombination scenarios. A later analysis defined each TCR beta chain by its CDR3 amino acid sequence plus V-gene family, and excluded reads lacking a unique V-gene family. To address suspected cross-contamination and a sequencing artifact, a later analysis removed roughly 580 highly shared, low-generation-probability nucleotide sequences. For each public chain, a later analysis derived a clonal expansion index from normalized ranks of inferred template counts within each repertoire. In a later analysis, generation probabilities were computed with a VDJ recombination model fitted to out-of-frame rearrangements, and the resulting probabilities were checked against IGoR. In a later analysis, hypergeometric tests were used to score TCR-TCR, TCR-HLA and TCR-CMV co-occurrence, with a repertoire-size bias correction applied to TCR pairs. To estimate false discovery rates, a later analysis permuted the HLA or CMV assignments 20 times. In a later analysis, co-occurring TCRs were grouped using DBSCAN, with TCRdist sequence similarity added in when clustering inside HLA-allele-positive subsets. Co-occurrence clustering excluded repertoires with fewer than 30,000 or more than 120,000 public chains, plus five with anomalous nucleotide sharing. The clones in this table, taken by TCRdb from immuneACCESS, are in-frame only. Not every clone is retained; where verified, under half of the shortfall comes from an unresolved V gene, and the cause of the rest is unknown. V and J calls plus clone size are reproduced from that table; the DNA served to infer D and trimming. This sample comprises 200,000 to 250,000 clones, about 82% of them detected only once. The ten largest account for around 3% of the sample.

Paper-wide results and their limitations: The only immune exposure information available for the cohort was CMV serostatus. Because counts were too low, seventeen rarely observed V segments, including chromosome 9 orphons, were excluded from the earlier analysis of about 500 of the donors. The presence/absence analyses assumed that sequencing depth was roughly uniform across donors, and that assumption may not be true. A further reported finding was that TCR beta sequences accurately predicted the HLA-A and HLA-B alleles for most subjects in the first cohort. According to a later genetic analysis, donors in an Asian-associated ancestry cluster had fewer N-insertions in productive TCRs than the approximately 630-donor mean. In both the original and validation cohorts, the classifier was reported to diagnose cytomegalovirus status with high specificity and sensitivity. A later genetic analysis associated a missense DCLRE1C variant with V-gene and J-gene trimming of TCR beta chains, and an independent cohort replicated the association. A cluster of highly shared sequence variants was judged likely to represent a technical artifact of the sequencing pipeline. The authors suggested that the approach could potentially be generalized to other disease states and immunological phenotypes. Because the 87-base-pair reads could not distinguish some IMGT-functional V segments, including TRBV6-2 and TRBV6-3, those segments were excluded. A few of the identified cytomegalovirus-associated TCR beta chains were confirmed in vitro to be specific for cytomegalovirus antigens. HLA typing was unavailable for some donors at each locus, so association tests used only the typed subset. A later analysis found that TCR association rates varied across HLA loci, with DRB1 alleles showing the most associated TCRs and HLA-C alleles the fewest. A later analysis found that HLA-associated TCR beta chains were more clonally expanded and had lower generation probabilities than equally common non-associated chains. Specific HLA alleles were associated with roughly 16,000 TCR beta sequences at a false discovery rate of 0.05 in a later analysis. A later analysis found that most CMV-associated TCR beta chains appeared HLA-restricted, with HLA associations seemingly driven largely by CMV exposure. Strong co-occurrence of HLA alleles, especially DR and DQ, made assigning TCR associations to individual alleles difficult. Correlated functional status among segregating V segments might reflect linkage disequilibrium, but an unknown experimental factor could not be ruled out. In an earlier analysis of a few hundred of the donors, most TCR beta V segments were observed in productive rearrangements about 90% or about 30% of the time, broadly matching IMGT annotations. Several of the top co-occurrence clusters appeared to be linked to parvovirus B19, influenza, CMV and Epstein-Barr virus, according to a later analysis. Most TCR sequences were seen in very few donors, while some public TCRs were found in many individuals. The cohort was sequenced for TCR beta chains only, and without alpha or paired-chain data the features that could be detected were limited. The study listed 164 TCR beta chains as associated with cytomegalovirus.

The cohort comprised hundreds of healthy bone marrow donors. At the time of sampling, all cohort members were nominally healthy, though unrecorded immune exposures were likely present. The donor tested CMV seronegative and was one of the 352 seronegative cohort members. A peripheral blood sample was provided by each donor, and peripheral blood mononuclear cells were used for TCR beta sequencing. The Qiagen DNeasy Blood Extraction Kit was used to extract genomic DNA from the blood cell samples. CDR3 length: 13 amino acids, cysteine to phenylalanine. Just the 39-base CDR3 DNA is kept, in frame starting at base 1. From a lookup of the germline V gene (reference sequence), CDR1 and CDR2 are LNHDA and SQIVND. A distance of 13 bases separates the germline ends of V and J, which lose 5 bases and 5 bases respectively. This clone was detected only a few times. Its binding antigen is unknown. The record has no base qualities; no much larger clone is one base away.

This clonotype originated in a man aged 25-45 years in good health and CMV-seronegative. The source material was PBMCs. The rearranged segments are TRBV19 and TRBJ2-7, with a tentative D gene TRBD1 over 6 matching bases. The CDR3 amino acid sequence is: CASSGLGGDEQYF. Read as DNA, the sequence is TGTGCCAGTAGTGGGTTAGGGGGTGACGAGCAGTACTTC.